A selection of T cell receptor beta chains follows, all from one sample in a study of blood T cell repertoires in COVID-19. The repertoire was sequenced with immunoSEQ multiplex PCR; TCRdb's copy has only in-frame clones and lacks some. The sample lists almost 350,000 clones, 85% to 90% occurring once. Sequencing input: PBMCs or T cells enriched from blood (not recorded which). All receptors derive from a woman aged 30 to 39 who had been exposed to COVID-19. The CDR3 runs from the conserved cysteine through the conserved F or W. Each record gives: J gene, D gene, clone size, V gene, CDR3 protein, CDR3 DNA. D genes are given only for firm matches. The size of a clone is reported for some rows only, either as once, few or many, or as a class for expanded clones.

TRBJ2-7 | TRBD2 | once | TRBV10-2 | CASSSAGVSYEQYF | TGCGCCAGCAGTTCGGCGGGAGTATCCTACGAGCAGTACTTC
TRBJ2-7 | - | - | TRBV27 | CASSYRQALSYEQYF | TGTGCCAGCAGTTACCGACAGGCTCTCTCCTACGAGCAGTACTTC
TRBJ1-1 | TRBD1 | once | TRBV11-2 | CASSLTGGTEAFF | TGTGCCAGCAGCTTAACAGGGGGAACCGAAGCTTTCTTT
TRBJ1-5 | TRBD1 | - | TRBV20-1 | CSASDLEGAGNQPQHF | TGCAGTGCTAGTGATTTGGAGGGGGCCGGCAATCAGCCCCAGCATTTT
TRBJ2-1 | - | - | TRBV5-1 | CASSLEGPSGRNEQFF | TGCGCCAGCAGCTTGGAAGGGCCGAGCGGTCGCAATGAGCAGTTCTTC
TRBJ2-7 | TRBD2 | - | TRBV10-2 | CASRDPGLGLAKSYEQYF | TGCGCCAGCAGGGACCCGGGGTTGGGACTAGCGAAATCCTACGAGCAGTACTTC
TRBJ2-5 | TRBD2 | - | TRBV27 | CASGELAGGPSARYF | TGTGCCAGCGGAGAACTAGCGGGAGGGCCCTCCGCCCGGTACTTC
TRBJ2-1 | - | once | TRBV11-3 | CASSFGPPDYNEQFF | TGTGCCAGCAGCTTCGGTCCTCCCGATTACAATGAGCAGTTCTTC
TRBJ2-6 | - | - | TRBV11-2 | CASSLDAAERKTGANVLTF | TGTGCCAGCAGCTTAGACGCGGCGGAGCGGAAGACTGGGGCCAACGTCCTGACTTTC
TRBJ2-4 | - | - | TRBV19 | CASSIGYRENIQYF | TGTGCCAGTAGTATAGGGTACAGAGAAAACATTCAGTACTTC
TRBJ2-7 | TRBD2 | - | TRBV7-2 | CASSLVFPPSGYYEQYF | TGTGCCAGCAGCTTAGTATTCCCTCCTAGCGGGTACTACGAGCAGTACTTC
TRBJ2-1 | - | - | TRBV28 | CASRTPGREQFF | TGTGCCAGCAGGACCCCAGGGCGTGAGCAGTTCTTC
TRBJ2-3 | - | - | TRBV20-1 | CSASPRTQYF | TGCAGTGCTAGTCCCCGTACGCAGTATTTT
TRBJ1-5 | - | few | TRBV19 | CASRPGVLTSYQPQHF | TGTGCCAGTAGACCAGGGGTCCTTACTTCGTATCAGCCCCAGCATTTT
TRBJ1-1 | TRBD1 | - | TRBV10-1 | CARSGGRTGVSMNTEAFF | TGCGCCAGGAGTGGTGGAAGGACAGGGGTATCTATGAACACTGAAGCTTTCTTT
TRBJ2-7 | TRBD1 | - | TRBV30 | CAWRGTGENEQYF | TGTGCCTGGAGGGGGACAGGGGAAAACGAGCAGTACTTC
TRBJ2-1 | - | - | TRBV10-1 | CASSPGGPSHFREQFF | TGCGCCAGCAGTCCCGGGGGACCGTCCCATTTCCGTGAGCAGTTCTTC
TRBJ2-7 | - | - | TRBV28 | CASSFYRQYEQYF | TGTGCCAGCAGTTTCTACAGACAATACGAGCAGTACTTC
TRBJ1-1 | - | - | TRBV6-5 | CASSRNQRVGTEAFF | TGTGCCAGCAGTCGAAACCAGAGGGTCGGCACTGAAGCTTTCTTT
TRBJ1-5 | TRBD1 | - | TRBV2 | CASRGQGGNNQPQHF | TGTGCCAGCAGGGGACAGGGGGGTAACAATCAGCCCCAGCATTTT
TRBJ2-1 | TRBD1 | - | TRBV10-3 | CASGGDEQFF | TGTGCCTCAGGGGGCGATGAGCAGTTCTTC
TRBJ1-5 | - | - | TRBV10-3 | CAISESSVGGRNQPQHF | TGTGCCATCAGTGAGTCGTCTGTCGGGGGACGCAATCAGCCCCAGCATTTT
TRBJ1-2 | - | few | TRBV28 | CASSLGAGDYGYTF | TGTGCCAGCAGTTTGGGGGCCGGAGACTATGGCTACACCTTC
TRBJ2-5 | - | - | TRBV6-5 | CASTSDTQETQYF | TGTGCCAGCACCTCCGACACCCAAGAGACCCAGTACTTC
TRBJ1-4 | TRBD1 | - | TRBV28 | CASSQGSNRGGEKLFF | TGTGCCAGCAGCCAAGGATCCAACAGGGGAGGTGAAAAACTGTTTTTT
TRBJ1-1 | TRBD1 | - | TRBV19 | CASSTLHRGRDTEAFF | TGTGCCAGTAGTACCCTCCACAGGGGGCGGGACACTGAAGCTTTCTTT
TRBJ1-1 | - | - | TRBV20-1 | CSASSRATEAFF | TGCAGTGCTAGTTCCAGGGCCACTGAAGCTTTCTTT
TRBJ2-1 | TRBD2 | - | TRBV9 | CASSVVGGAPYNEQFF | TGTGCCAGCAGCGTAGTCGGGGGGGCCCCCTACAATGAGCAGTTCTTC
TRBJ1-6 | - | - | TRBV27 | CASSLQSSNSPLHF | TGTGCCAGCAGTCTCCAGTCGTCGAATTCACCCCTCCACTTT
TRBJ2-7 | TRBD2 | few | TRBV9 | CASSVESGRGSEQYF | TGTGCCAGCAGCGTAGAGAGCGGGAGGGGTTCCGAGCAGTACTTC
TRBJ1-6 | - | - | TRBV5-1 | CASSLDFRGRNSPLHF | TGCGCCAGCAGCTTGGATTTCAGGGGACGCAATTCACCCCTCCACTTT
TRBJ2-7 | - | - | TRBV19 | CASTQAGSYEQYF | TGTGCCAGTACCCAGGCGGGGTCCTACGAGCAGTACTTC
TRBJ1-5 | - | - | TRBV19 | CASRNREHGGNQPQHF | TGCGCCAGTAGGAACCGGGAGCATGGGGGCAATCAGCCCCAGCATTTT
TRBJ1-4 | TRBD1 | - | TRBV19 | CASSIGAGQGFEKLFF | TGTGCCAGTAGTATAGGCGCGGGACAGGGTTTTGAAAAACTGTTTTTT